This T cell receptor (beta chain) was captured in a study of human T cells and chemical hapten exposure. General study findings and limits: The number of TCRs above 1 in 1000 frequency did not change after DPC sensitization.

Documented time point: patch test 2, 6 weeks after DPC sensitization. Sample treatment: therapeutic diphenylcyclopropenone sensitization with weekly scalp DPC. This CDR3 is 15 amino acids long. V lost 3 bases to trimming and J lost 7 bases, with 15 bases between them. Germline CDR1 MGHRA, CDR2 YSYEKL. TCRdb processed the RACE reads anew with MiXCR; each CDR3 protein has one entry. The sample shows some 150,000 distinct CDR3 sequences, about an eighth of them seen only once. Concerning this clonotype: Its specificity is unknown.

The rearrangement links TRBV4-1 to TRBJ1-4, with D uncertain. This clonotype originated in a woman aged 45-59 years with alopecia areata. Some clones in this sample may be carry-over from other donors' samples. Specimen: whole blood, collected in connection with sensitization to the hapten diphenylcyclopropenone (DPC). In DNA form, the CDR3 reads TGCGCCAGCAGCCAGCCCGGCGCGGGGATTGAAAAACTGTTTTTT. Translating it yields CASSQPGAGIEKLFF.